The 29 T cell receptor beta chains listed next were all sequenced from one sample in a study of tumor-infiltrating lymphocytes in localized non-small cell lung cancer. Assay: immunoSEQ multiplex PCR; the TCRdb copy retains only in-frame clones and omits some. The sample consists of about 14,000 clones, roughly 75% of them appearing once. Input material: lung tumor tissue. Receptors originate from a human donor with non-small cell lung cancer.

The J gene is TRBJ2-7, the V gene TRBV20-1; D unclear. The ends were cut back, 6 bases at V and 5 bases at J, with 11 bases in the middle. The germline CDR1 and CDR2 sequences are DFQATT and SNEGSKA (reference sequence). The CDR3 covers 11 residues. The CDR3 bases are TGCAGTGCAGTGGTCGACCACGAGCAGTACTTC. Encoded protein: CSAVVDHEQYF.

CDR3 loop: CASSNPPREKDTQYF. The CDR3 DNA is TGTGCCAGCAGCAACCCTCCGCGGGAGAAGGATACGCAGTATTTT. This chain connects TRBV5-5 to TRBJ2-3; 7 positions agree with TRBD2. CDR3 length: 15 amino acids. With V trimmed by 4 bases and J by 6 bases, 11 bases remained unmatched. Germline CDR1 is SGHKS and CDR2 is YYEKEE (reference sequence).

The rearrangement links TRBV4-1 to TRBJ2-1; the match to TRBD2 covers 11 bases. This CDR3 has 18 amino acids. The ends lost 0 bases at V and 4 bases at J; junction bases unmatched: 8. Germline V gene sequence: CDR1 MGHRA, CDR2 YSYEKL. The CDR3 sequence: CASSQDRASGGLYNEQFF. CDR3 nucleotides: TGCGCCAGCAGCCAAGATCGCGCTAGCGGGGGGCTTTACAATGAGCAGTTCTTC.

The chain uses TRBV11-2 and TRBJ2-1; TRBD2 might be the D (5 bases). The CDR3 loop spans 13 amino acids. V lost 2 bases and J lost 6, with 8 bases in between. CDR1 SGHAT and CDR2 FQNNGV come from the germline V gene. The CDR3 loop is CASSLLGGNEQFF. The DNA of the CDR3 is TGTGCCAGCAGCTTACTAGGAGGCAATGAGCAGTTCTTC.

Concerning this clone: A much larger clone lies one base from this, so it may be a read error. The J gene is TRBJ1-1, the V gene TRBV6-4; a weak D match, TRBD1 (5 bases). Trimming took off 2 bases at V and 1 base at J, with 5 bases between the two ends. The CDR3 consists of 13 residues. Germline lookup yields CDR1 MRHNA and CDR2 SNTAGT. The DNA of the CDR3 is TGTGCCAGCAGTGACAGGGGGAACACTGAAGCTTTCTTT. Translation: CASSDRGNTEAFF.

J is TRBJ1-5 and V is TRBV30; D gene ambiguous. Trimming took 1 base from V and 4 from J, leaving 14 bases between them. Germline CDR1 is GTSNPN and CDR2 is SVGIG (reference sequence). The CDR3 is 15 residues long. CDR3 amino acids: CAWSATGSRNQPQHF. The CDR3 DNA reads TGTGCCTGGAGTGCAACGGGGTCACGAAATCAGCCCCAGCATTTT.

V usage is TRBV7-2 and J usage is TRBJ2-2; 9 bases agree with TRBD2. There are 15 residues in the CDR3. V dropped 5 bases and J dropped 4; count of bases not matched to a gene: 5. The germline CDR1 and CDR2 sequences are SGHTA and FQGNSA. This CDR3 reads CASSPTRGGTGELFF. Here the CDR3 DNA reads TGTGCCAGCAGCCCCACGCGGGGGGGCACCGGGGAGCTGTTTTTT.

The chain combines TRBV19 with TRBJ2-3; 7 nucleotides agree with TRBD1. Germline V lookup: CDR1 LNHDA, CDR2 SQIVND (reference sequence). This CDR3 spans 17 amino acids. V gave up 3 bases and J gave up 3 bases; unmatched junction bases: 12. The CDR3 DNA is TGTGCCAGTAGTATTCCGGGACAGCCTTCGAGTACAGATACGCAGTATTTT. Translated, it gives CASSIPGQPSSTDTQYF.

The chain recombines TRBV7-2 with TRBJ2-3; weak D call: TRBD2 (5 bases). V was clipped by 7 bases and J by 4 bases, with 12 bases between them. Germline CDR1 and CDR2: SGHTA and FQGNSA. The CDR3 totals 13 residues. CDR3 protein: CASKSGGADTQYF. As DNA, the CDR3 is TGTGCCAGCAAAAGTGGAGGTGCAGATACGCAGTATTTT.

The chain employs TRBV5-1 and TRBJ1-2; 12 bases are a match to TRBD1. The CDR3 has 15 residues. V shed 5 bases, J shed 7 bases, and the junction held 9 bases outside the gene matches. The V gene's germline CDR1 is SGHRS and CDR2 YFSETQ. Here the CDR3 DNA reads TGCGCCAGCAGTCGGTCCGGGACAGGGGGCCCTGGCTACACCTTC. Protein product: CASSRSGTGGPGYTF. Supplemented by reference TRBV5-1 and TRBJ1-2, the full variable domain reads KAGVTQTPRYLIKTRGQQVTLSCSPISGHRSVSWYQQTPGQGLQFLFEYFSETQRNKGNFPGRFSGRQFSNSRSEMNVSTLELGDSALYLCASSRSGTGGPGYTFGSGTRLTVV.

This clone was detected only a few times. V gene TRBV27 combines with J gene TRBJ2-1; 10 bases fit TRBD2. This CDR3 is 16 amino acids long. The trim removed 2 bases at V and 2 bases at J, leaving 3 bases unmatched. CDR1 and CDR2 from the germline V gene are MNHEY and SMNVEV (reference sequence). In DNA form, the CDR3 reads TGTGCCAGCAGTTTAACTAGCGGGACCCCCTACAATGAGCAGTTCTTC. Protein sequence: CASSLTSGTPYNEQFF.

The chain combines TRBV2 with TRBJ2-7; tentatively, D is TRBD2 (5 bases). This CDR3 region has 14 residues. Germline CDR1 is SNHLY and CDR2 is FYNNEI. Trimming shortened V by 0 bases and J by 2 bases, and 8 bases separated the two germline ends. CDR3 bases: TGTGCCAGCAGTGAAGCGCGGGTACCCTACGAGCAGTACTTC. Its protein product is CASSEARVPYEQYF.

The chain is built from TRBV6-1 and TRBJ1-1; D unclear. The CDR3 runs 14 residues. Germline lookup yields CDR1 MNHNS and CDR2 SASEGT. V lost 8 bases and J lost 0, with 13 bases in between. This CDR3 is CASASGRMNTEAFF. The CDR3 DNA follows: TGTGCCAGCGCATCCGGACGAATGAACACTGAAGCTTTCTTT.

V and J are TRBV21-1 and TRBJ1-1. TRBV21-1 is tagged as a pseudogene. The CDR3 consists of 15 residues. The CDR3 spells CASSKEEGMNTEAFF. CDR3 nucleotides: TGTGCCAGCAGCAAAGAAGAGGGGATGAACACTGAAGCTTTCTTT.

CDR3 region: CASSPGRKNSPLHF. The CDR3 region has the DNA TGTGCCAGCTCCCCGGGACGGAAGAATTCACCCCTCCACTTT. The chain couples TRBV18 to TRBJ1-6; possibly TRBD1 for D (5 bases). CDR1 KGHSH and CDR2 LQKENI come from the germline V gene. The CDR3 is made up of 14 amino acids. Trimming stripped 6 bases from V and 7 bases from J, with 13 bases between.

This chain joins TRBV7-2 and TRBJ1-3; D is perhaps TRBD1 (5 bases). Per the germline V gene, CDR1 is SGHTA and CDR2 is FQGNSA. V lost 2 bases to trimming and J lost 7 bases, with 9 bases between them. The CDR3 contains 13 residues. The CDR3 loop is CASSLRQGNTIYF. The CDR3 nucleotides read TGTGCCAGCAGCTTACGGCAGGGTAACACCATATATTTT.

The chain is built from TRBV18 and TRBJ1-5; no firm D call. CDR3 size: 14 residues. Germline lookup yields CDR1 KGHSH and CDR2 LQKENI. V was pared by 6 bases and J by 3 bases, with 12 bases between. DNA of the CDR3: TGTGCCAGCTCCCTGCGGGGTCCCAATCAGCCCCAGCATTTT. As protein: CASSLRGPNQPQHF.

The J gene is TRBJ2-3, the V gene TRBV6-5; TRBD1 matches at 9 bases. Trimming cost V 4 bases and J 3 bases; bases outside gene matches: 2. Germline V CDR1 and CDR2: MNHEY, SVGAGI. The CDR3 runs 14 residues. In nucleotides, the CDR3 is TGTGCCAGCAGTTGGGACAGGGCAACAGATACGCAGTATTTT. It yields the protein CASSWDRATDTQYF.

The chain has TRBV19 and TRBJ1-5, with a weak D call TRBD1 (6 bases). The germline V and J ends were trimmed by 10 bases and 5 bases, with 15 bases remaining between them. This CDR3 has 13 residues. CDR1 is LNHDA and CDR2 is SQIVND in the germline V gene (reference sequence). The CDR3 region has the DNA TGTGCCATAGGGGGGGGGTACGATCAGCCCCAGCATTTT. It is translated as CAIGGGYDQPQHF.

The rearrangement joins TRBV29-1 to TRBJ1-1; 10 bases are a match to TRBD1. The CDR3 contains 13 residues. The germline V gene encodes CDR1 SQVTM and CDR2 ANQGSEA. After removal of 6 bases from V and 4 bases from J, the junction contained 5 bases not matched to a gene. The CDR3 is CSVARDRGTEAFF. CDR3 in DNA: TGCAGCGTCGCCCGGGACAGGGGCACTGAAGCTTTCTTT. The full variable domain, with the rest looked up from reference TRBV29-1 and TRBJ1-1, is SAVISQKPSRDICQRGTSLTIQCQVDSQVTMMFWYRQQPGQSLTLIATANQGSEATYESGFVIDKFPISRPNLTFSTLTVSNMSPEDSSIYLCSVARDRGTEAFFGQGTRLTVV.

This clone occurred once. This chain links TRBV2 with TRBJ1-4; 7 nucleotides match TRBD1. Germline V lookup: CDR1 SNHLY, CDR2 FYNNEI. The CDR3 has 15 residues. After removal of 7 bases from V and 3 bases from J, the junction contained 8 bases not matched to a gene. CDR3: CASNKQGVSNEKLFF. DNA of the CDR3: TGTGCCAGCAATAAGCAGGGGGTTTCTAATGAAAAACTGTTTTTT.

The rearrangement joins TRBV19 to TRBJ2-1; 13 nucleotides agree with TRBD2. Germline trimming cut 6 bases from V and 7 bases from J; bases unmatched to any gene: 6. CDR1 LNHDA and CDR2 SQIVND come from the germline V gene (reference sequence). The CDR3 has 15 residues. Here the CDR3 DNA reads TGTGCCAGTAGCTCCGGGACTAGCGGGAAAAATGAGCAGTTCTTC. Translating gives CASSSGTSGKNEQFF.

The chain uses TRBV5-1 and TRBJ2-6; 9 nucleotides match TRBD1. The CDR3 is made up of 16 amino acids. CDR1 is SGHRS, CDR2 YFSETQ, per germline. J gave up 3 bases and V 3 bases, and 4 bases lay outside the gene matches. In DNA form, the CDR3 reads TGCGCCAGCAGCTCCAGGACAGGGGATGGGGCCAACGTCCTGACTTTC. Its protein is CASSSRTGDGANVLTF.

This chain joins TRBV4-2 and TRBJ2-2, with TRBD2 matching over 10 bases. The trim removed 3 bases at V and 1 base at J, leaving 2 bases unmatched. The germline CDR1 and CDR2 sequences are LGHNA and YNFKEQ. This CDR3 spans 16 amino acids. CDR3 nucleotides: TGTGCCAGCAGCCACGTAGCGGGAGGGAACACCGGGGAGCTGTTTTTT. Amino acids: CASSHVAGGNTGELFF.

This clone has only one observation. CDR3 sequence: CSVERDSGTEAFF. In nucleotides, the CDR3 is TGCAGCGTTGAGCGGGATTCAGGCACTGAAGCTTTCTTT. The chain joins TRBV29-1 to TRBJ1-1, with unresolved D. With 3 bases removed from V and 4 bases from J, the gap between germline ends came to 12 bases. In germline, CDR1 is SQVTM, CDR2 ANQGSEA. The CDR3 covers 13 residues.

The chain employs TRBV4-2 and TRBJ2-1; 14 bases map to TRBD2. Germline-derived CDR1 and CDR2 are LGHNA and YNFKEQ. CDR3 length: 16 amino acids. V was clipped by 4 bases and J by 9 bases; unmatched bases: 8. The CDR3 sequence is CASSLRLAGGLGEQFF. DNA of the CDR3: TGTGCCAGCAGCCTCAGACTAGCGGGGGGGCTAGGTGAGCAGTTCTTC.

The chain couples TRBV5-1 to TRBJ1-4; 9 bases line up with TRBD1. The CDR3 extends over 15 amino acids. The germline CDR1 and CDR2 sequences are SGHRS and YFSETQ. V was clipped by 4 bases and J by 8 bases; unmatched bases: 9. The CDR3 bases are TGCGCCAGCAGCGCAACAGGGGGCGCTGAGGAAAAACTGTTTTTT. Protein: CASSATGGAEEKLFF.

The rearrangement links TRBV29-1 to TRBJ1-2, with 7 bases fitting TRBD1. The V gene end was trimmed by 5 bases and the J gene end by 8 bases; junction bases not matched to a gene: 5. The germline gives CDR1 SQVTM, CDR2 ANQGSEA. The CDR3 consists of 11 residues. The CDR3 sequence is CSVRGQGGYTF. The CDR3 coding sequence is TGCAGCGTTAGGGGGCAAGGAGGCTACACCTTC.

The chain joins TRBV11-2 to TRBJ2-1; 9 bases line up with TRBD2. The germline V gene encodes CDR1 SGHAT and CDR2 FQNNGV. V lost 7 bases to trimming and J lost 6 bases; unmatched junction nucleotides: 19. CDR3 length: 18 amino acids. The CDR3 DNA is TGTGCCAGCACCCTCCGTGGCGGGGGGGCCCCCTTTTCCAATGAGCAGTTCTTC. Amino acids: CASTLRGGGAPFSNEQFF.